The 10 T cell receptor beta chains below all came from one sample that was sequenced in a study of shared clonotypes between healthy human individuals. The protocol was immunoSEQ multiplex PCR, while the TCRdb copy is restricted to in-frame clones and leaves out a portion. The table lists more than 2 million clones, approximately 95% of them singletons. Cells designated naive CD8 were CD45RO-negative and were positively selected for CCR7, with terminally differentiated effector memory CD45RA+ cells excluded. Sequencing was done on a sample of naive CD8+ T cells sorted from blood. The receptors originated from a man between 18 and 29 years old in good health.

The chain recombines TRBV4-3 with TRBJ2-1; D possibly matches TRBD1 or TRBD2 (6 bases each). V gave up 0 bases and J gave up 3 bases, with 12 bases separating them. Germline CDR1 is LGHNA and CDR2 is YSLEER. The CDR3 loop spans 16 amino acids. This CDR3 reads CASSQDKGGRYNEQFF. For the CDR3, the DNA is TGCGCCAGCAGCCAAGATAAGGGGGGCCGCTACAATGAGCAGTTCTTC.

The chain combines TRBV27 with TRBJ2-7; 10 bases line up with TRBD1. V was pared by 4 bases and J by 3 bases, with 12 bases of the junction left unmatched. Germline V gene lookup returns CDR1 MNHEY and CDR2 SMNVEV (reference sequence). The CDR3 extends over 17 amino acids. CDR3 in amino acids: CASSYASTGGPFYEQYF. The DNA for the CDR3 is TGTGCCAGCAGTTATGCGTCGACAGGGGGCCCCTTCTACGAGCAGTACTTC.

The V call is TRBV7-9, the J call TRBJ2-7; a weak D match, TRBD1 (6 bases). This CDR3 comprises 13 residues. V was shortened by 5 bases and J by 9 bases, with 17 bases between the two germline ends. Germline-derived CDR1 and CDR2 are SEHNR and FQNEAQ (reference sequence). The CDR3 loop reads CASSHRDTAGQYF. The CDR3 nucleotides read TGTGCCAGCAGCCACCGGGACACGGCAGGGCAGTACTTC. The variable domain in full, with the rest retrieved from reference TRBV7-9 and TRBJ2-7, is DTGVSQNPRHKITKRGQNVTFRCDPISEHNRLYWYRQTLGQGPEFLTYFQNEAQLEKSRLLSDRFSAERPKGSFSTLEIQRTEQGDSAMYLCASSHRDTAGQYFGPGTRLTVT.

The genes are TRBV29-1 and TRBJ2-7; D is possibly TRBD1 (5 bases). The V end was cut by 6 bases, the J end by 3 bases, with 12 bases between. CDR3 size: 12 residues. Germline CDR1 reads SQVTM; CDR2 reads ANQGSEA. CDR3 bases: TGCAGCGTCTACGACGGACACTACGAGCAGTACTTC. Translating it yields CSVYDGHYEQYF.

V is TRBV28 and J is TRBJ2-2; no clear D gene. V was cut by 7 bases and J by 3 bases, with 18 bases left in between. Per germline, CDR1 MDHEN and CDR2 SYDVKM. This CDR3 region has 16 residues. The CDR3 loop reads CASISFSEMYTGELFF. CDR3 nucleotides: TGTGCCAGCATCTCATTTAGTGAAATGTACACCGGGGAGCTGTTTTTT.

V gene TRBV6-1 combines with J gene TRBJ1-1; D is ambiguous. The germline V and J ends were trimmed by 3 bases and 11 bases, with 16 bases remaining between them. The CDR3 contains 13 residues. CDR1 is MNHNS, CDR2 SASEGT, per germline. The CDR3, as DNA: TGTGCCAGCAGTGATTTGTTACGACGGGTGGCTTTCTTT. It yields the protein CASSDLLRRVAFF.

A single count supports this clone. The chain joins TRBV2 to TRBJ1-1; the D is unclear. Germline loops: CDR1 SNHLY, CDR2 FYNNEI. Trimming left V 7 bases short and J 0 bases short, with 9 bases between. The CDR3 runs to 13 residues. This CDR3 reads CASIYPLNTEAFF. Written as DNA, the CDR3 is TGTGCCAGCATATATCCCTTGAACACTGAAGCTTTCTTT.

The chain has TRBV15 and TRBJ2-7; 10 bases align to TRBD1. J gave up 5 bases and V 5 bases, and 6 bases lay outside the gene matches. CDR1 is LNHNV and CDR2 is YYDKDF in the germline V gene (reference sequence). The CDR3 sequence is 14 residues long. The chain's CDR3 is CATSHSGQGDEQYF. Here the CDR3 DNA reads TGTGCCACCAGCCACTCAGGACAGGGGGACGAGCAGTACTTC.

The V and J genes are TRBV9 and TRBJ2-5, with D tentatively TRBD1 (6 bases). The CDR3 is 16 residues long. CDR1 is SGDLS and CDR2 is YYNGEE in the germline V gene. The V end lost 4 bases, the J end lost 0 bases, and 16 bases lay between the germline ends. The CDR3 loop is CASSPDGTGNQETQYF. The CDR3 coding sequence is TGTGCCAGCAGCCCAGACGGAACAGGGAACCAAGAGACCCAGTACTTC.

This chain links TRBV27 with TRBJ2-2; no definite D call. V lost 7 bases, J lost 0 bases, and 12 bases lay in between. The CDR3 is 15 amino acids. CDR1 and CDR2 from the germline V gene are MNHEY and SMNVEV (reference sequence). DNA of the CDR3: TGTGCCAGCAACCCAGATCCTGCGAACACCGGGGAGCTGTTTTTT. Residues: CASNPDPANTGELFF.